This T cell receptor (beta chain) derives from a study of T cell responses to AZD1222 COVID-19 vaccine. V lost 3 bases to trimming and J lost 4 bases, with 9 bases between them. Germline V lookup: CDR1 SNHLY, CDR2 FYNNEI. CDR3 length equals 13 residues. Study results and caveats: Per reports, nearly half of all spike-specific TCRs target regions that are unmutated in variants. Along spike, vaccine-associated CD4 TCRs were found throughout, with dominance at 160-218 and 743-854. Baseline testing showed seropositivity in only five or six AZD1222 recipients.

Comment on this clone: Its cognate antigen is unknown.

Measured with immunoSEQ multiplex PCR; TCRdb has only the in-frame clones, and not every one. This sample has 110,000 to 150,000 clones; over 75% occur once, and the top ten carry under 2%. The chain uses TRBV2 and TRBJ1-2; D unclear. This material consisted of peripheral blood, taken on day 0 of AZD1222 vaccination. This TCR was sampled from an adult in good health. The CDR3 coding sequence is TGTGCCAGCAGTGAGCCACGGATCTATGGCTACACCTTC. The encoded protein is CASSEPRIYGYTF.